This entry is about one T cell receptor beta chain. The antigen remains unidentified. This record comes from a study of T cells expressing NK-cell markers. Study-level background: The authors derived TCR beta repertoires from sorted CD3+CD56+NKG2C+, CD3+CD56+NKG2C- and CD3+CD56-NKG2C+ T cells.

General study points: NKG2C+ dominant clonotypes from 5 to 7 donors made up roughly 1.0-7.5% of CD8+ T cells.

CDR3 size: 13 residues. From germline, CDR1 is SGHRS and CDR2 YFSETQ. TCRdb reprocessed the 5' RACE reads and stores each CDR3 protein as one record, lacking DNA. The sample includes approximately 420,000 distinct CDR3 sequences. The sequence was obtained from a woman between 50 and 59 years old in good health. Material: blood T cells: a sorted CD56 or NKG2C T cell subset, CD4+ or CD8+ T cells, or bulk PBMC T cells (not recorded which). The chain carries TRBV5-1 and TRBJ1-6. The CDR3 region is CASSLTSLSPLHF. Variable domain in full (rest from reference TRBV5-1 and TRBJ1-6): KAGVTQTPRYLIKTRGQQVTLSCSPISGHRSVSWYQQTPGQGLQFLFEYFSETQRNKGNFPGRFSGRQFSNSRSEMNVSTLELGDSALYLCASSLTSLSPLHFGNGTRLTVT.